These 3 T cell receptor beta chains originate from one sample sequenced in a study of T-cell reconstitution after alpha-beta-depleted transplantation in children. Preparation of the TCRbeta library used unique molecular identifiers. TCRdb reprocessed the PCR reads via MiXCR and lists one record per CDR3 protein. This sample has hundreds of thousands of distinct CDR3 sequences; approximately 13% occur once, and the top ten carry about 2.2%. The specimen comprised PBMCs, mostly from graft donor cells, sampled 360 days after TCRalphabeta/CD19-depleted stem cell transplant. The source is a male patient under 18 who had a stem cell transplant for acute myeloid leukemia, so the T cells may come from the graft donor.

This clonotype was counted once. This rearrangement joins TRBV7-2 to TRBJ2-3; the D gene is possibly TRBD2 (6 bases). The V gene's germline CDR1 is SGHTA and CDR2 FQGNSA. Trimming took 4 bases from V and 8 from J, leaving 16 bases between them. CDR3 length equals 14 residues. CDR3 residues: CASSSHSGGRTQYF. CDR3 DNA: TGTGCCAGCAGCTCCCATTCAGGAGGGCGTACGCAGTATTTT.

This clonotype showed up many times. The gene calls are TRBV6-1 and TRBJ2-1; 15 bases agree with TRBD2. The germline CDR1 and CDR2 sequences are MNHNS and SASEGT. V lost 8 bases, J lost 8 bases, and 1 base stayed unmatched. The CDR3 contains 13 residues. The CDR3 DNA reads as TGTGCCAGCCGGACTAGCGGGAGGGATGAGCAGTTCTTC. Translating gives CASRTSGRDEQFF.

The chain joins TRBV4-2 to TRBJ2-1; 7 nucleotides match TRBD2. The V gene's germline CDR1 is LGHNA and CDR2 YNFKEQ. There are 17 residues in the CDR3. V lost 0 bases, J lost 1 base, and 6 bases stayed unmatched. The CDR3 region has the DNA TGTGCCAGCAGCCAAGATCGCCCTAGCGGATCCTACAATGAGCAGTTCTTC. It specifies CASSQDRPSGSYNEQFF.